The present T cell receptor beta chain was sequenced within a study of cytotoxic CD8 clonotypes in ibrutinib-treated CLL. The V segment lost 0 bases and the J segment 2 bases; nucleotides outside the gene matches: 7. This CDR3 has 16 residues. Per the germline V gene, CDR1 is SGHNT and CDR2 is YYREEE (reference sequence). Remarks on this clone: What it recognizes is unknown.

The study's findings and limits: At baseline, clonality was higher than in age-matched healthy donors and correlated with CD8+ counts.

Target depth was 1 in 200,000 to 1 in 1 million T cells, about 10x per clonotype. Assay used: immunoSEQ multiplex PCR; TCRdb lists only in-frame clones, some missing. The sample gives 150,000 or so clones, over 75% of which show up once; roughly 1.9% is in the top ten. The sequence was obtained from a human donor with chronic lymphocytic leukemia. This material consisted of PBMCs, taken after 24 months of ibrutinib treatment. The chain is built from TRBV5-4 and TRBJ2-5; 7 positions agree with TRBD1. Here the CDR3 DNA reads TGTGCCAGCAGCTTGGTACAGGGGACGTATCAAGAGACCCAGTACTTC. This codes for CASSLVQGTYQETQYF.